This T cell receptor (beta chain) was documented in a study of monozygotic twins with inflammatory bowel disease. Study results and limitations: Patient-to-patient differences in immunosuppressive treatment may have added variability to the repertoires. Distinct T cell subtypes could not be told apart.

Researchers used 3500 ng of total RNA for each TCR library. The UMIs carried a 6-nucleotide sample barcode, and they were added by template switching. No DNA is given; TCRdb re-called the 5' RACE reads and lists each CDR3 protein once. The sample holds roughly 330,000 distinct CDR3 sequences. With respect to this clonotype: What it binds is unknown.

Sequencing was done on a sample of blood. The TCR originated in a human donor with ulcerative colitis or Crohn's disease, or a healthy co-twin of an affected twin (not recorded which).

CDR3: CASSQQENQETQYF. The gene calls are TRBV4-1 and TRBJ2-5. The CDR3 totals 14 residues. Germline CDR1 and CDR2: MGHRA and YSYEKL.